This entry lists 18 T cell receptor beta chains sequenced from one sample in a study of T cells in Graves' hyperthyroidism and ophthalmopathy. RNA transcripts yielded amplified TCR beta CDR3 regions. An initial round of RT-PCR targeting the TCR CDR3 relied on the HTBI primer set. TCRdb recomputed calls from the multiplex PCR reads with MiXCR, one row per CDR3 protein. The sample includes around 480,000 distinct CDR3 sequences, under 15% seen only once; the top ten take around 17%. Specimen: blood. All receptors derive from a woman younger than 30 with Graves' hyperthyroidism.

This clonotype was seen a handful of times. This chain's CDR3 is CASSSRQGSVRNQPQHF. The DNA of the CDR3 is TGTGCCAGCAGCTCTCGACAGGGGAGCGTACGCAATCAGCCCCAGCATTTT. The chain uses TRBV5-6 and TRBJ1-5, with 8 bases lining up with TRBD1. Trimming at V came to 3 bases and at J to 2 bases, leaving 10 bases not matched to a gene. Per the germline V gene, CDR1 is SGHDT and CDR2 is YYEEEE. This CDR3 contains 17 residues. Combining the CDR3 with reference TRBV5-6 and TRBJ1-5 gives the whole variable domain DAGVTQSPTHLIKTRGQQVTLRCSPKSGHDTVSWYQQALGQGPQFIFQYYEEEERQRGNFPDRFSGHQFPNYSSELNVNALLLGDSALYLCASSSRQGSVRNQPQHFGDGTRLSIL.

This rearrangement joins TRBV10-3 to TRBJ2-3; no clear D gene. V lost 1 base to trimming and J lost 5 bases, with 16 bases between them. CDR1 ENHRY and CDR2 SYGVKD come from the germline V gene. This CDR3 contains 16 residues. The CDR3 sequence: CAISELDLSVGDTQYF. For the CDR3, the DNA is TGTGCCATCAGTGAGTTAGATTTGTCTGTCGGAGATACGCAGTATTTT.

The table lists this clonotype with many counts. V usage is TRBV20-1 and J usage is TRBJ2-3; the D gene is possibly TRBD2 (5 bases). Trimming left V 5 bases short and J 1 base short, with 22 bases between. The germline gives CDR1 DFQATT, CDR2 SNEGSKA (reference sequence). The CDR3 has 17 residues. CDR3 nucleotide sequence: TGCAGTGCTCTTTCCCCGTTCGGGGAGAGAGGCACAGATACGCAGTATTTT. Translating gives CSALSPFGERGTDTQYF.

This clonotype was seen a few times. The rearrangement links TRBV5-1 to TRBJ2-7, with 7 bases identical to TRBD1. J lost 0 bases, V lost 2 bases, and 5 bases had no gene match. Per germline, CDR1 SGHRS and CDR2 YFSETQ. This CDR3 has 15 residues. CDR3 sequence: CASSFPDRSSYEQYF. CDR3 bases: TGCGCCAGCAGCTTCCCGGACAGGAGCTCCTACGAGCAGTACTTC.

The sample holds many counts of this clonotype. The chain employs TRBV15 and TRBJ2-3; 9 nucleotides match TRBD2. Per the germline V gene, CDR1 is LNHNV and CDR2 is YYDKDF (reference sequence). V lost 0 bases to trimming and J lost 4 bases; unmatched junction nucleotides: 2. The CDR3 extends over 15 amino acids. CDR3 region: CATSREAGGADTQYF. Here the CDR3 DNA reads TGTGCCACCAGCAGAGAAGCGGGAGGTGCAGATACGCAGTATTTT.

This clonotype was seen many times. This rearrangement joins TRBV20-1 to TRBJ1-2; D gene unclear. V lost 5 bases and J 12 bases, leaving 16 bases between the germline ends. The V gene's germline CDR1 is DFQATT and CDR2 SNEGSKA (reference sequence). The CDR3 extends over 11 amino acids. CDR3 DNA: TGCAGTGCTCCCAAGGATGCAGGCAACACCTTC. Translated: CSAPKDAGNTF.

This clonotype was seen at least ten times. This chain links TRBV29-1 with TRBJ1-4, with 12 bases aligning to TRBD1. Germline CDR1 and CDR2: SQVTM and ANQGSEA. V lost 7 bases, J lost 8 bases, and 23 bases stayed unmatched. CDR3 length: 19 residues. CDR3 in amino acids: CSAAGTGGPRELYQEKLFF. As DNA, the CDR3 is TGCAGCGCCGCCGGGACAGGGGGCCCGAGGGAACTCTACCAGGAAAAACTGTTTTTT. The full variable domain, rest sourced from reference TRBV29-1 and TRBJ1-4, is SAVISQKPSRDICQRGTSLTIQCQVDSQVTMMFWYRQQPGQSLTLIATANQGSEATYESGFVIDKFPISRPNLTFSTLTVSNMSPEDSSIYLCSAAGTGGPRELYQEKLFFGSGTQLSVL.

The table lists this clonotype with a few counts. The J gene is TRBJ1-1, the V gene TRBV25-1; TRBD1 matches at 7 bases. The CDR3 loop spans 15 amino acids. With V trimmed by 6 bases and J by 3 bases, 10 bases remained unmatched. Germline CDR1 and CDR2: MGHDK and SYGVNS. CDR3 nucleotide sequence: TGTGCCAGCAGGACAGGGCAAGTAGGGGACACTGAAGCTTTCTTT. Translating it yields CASRTGQVGDTEAFF. The whole variable domain, remainder taken from reference TRBV25-1 and TRBJ1-1, is EADIYQTPRYLVIGTGKKITLECSQTMGHDKMYWYQQDPGMELHLIHYSYGVNSTEKGDLSSESTVSRIRTEHFPLTLESARPSHTSQYLCASRTGQVGDTEAFFGQGTRLTVV.

This clonotype was observed many times. The V gene is TRBV27, the J gene TRBJ1-1; 8 nucleotides agree with TRBD1. The CDR3 sequence is 14 residues long. CDR1 and CDR2 (germline): MNHEY, SMNVEV (reference sequence). Unmatched junction bases numbered 8, after V lost 7 bases and J lost 4 bases. Here the CDR3 DNA reads TGTGCCAGCATTCTAGGACAGGGAGGCACTGAAGCTTTCTTT. Protein: CASILGQGGTEAFF.

V gene TRBV15 combines with J gene TRBJ2-3; the match to TRBD2 covers 9 bases. The CDR3 runs to 15 residues. Germline assignment: CDR1 LNHNV and CDR2 YYDKDF (reference sequence). V lost 1 base to trimming and J lost 1 base; unmatched junction nucleotides: 0. The DNA for the CDR3 is TGTGCCACCAGCAGAGGGACTAGCGGCACAGATACGCAGTATTTT. Translated, it gives CATSRGTSGTDTQYF.

This clonotype has only a few counts. The chain employs TRBV5-1 and TRBJ1-3; D remains ambiguous. Looked up from germline, CDR1 is SGHRS and CDR2 is YFSETQ. Trimming left V 0 bases short and J 0 bases short, with 7 bases between. This CDR3 spans 15 amino acids. The CDR3 bases are TGCGCCAGCAGCTTGGGGGATTTCTCTGGAAACACCATATATTTT. This gives the protein CASSLGDFSGNTIYF.

This clonotype was found a few times. The chain couples TRBV7-6 to TRBJ2-7; no firm D call. V shed 1 base and J shed 2 bases, with 6 bases lying between them. Germline assignment: CDR1 SGHVS and CDR2 FNYEAQ. There are 13 residues in the CDR3. CDR3 bases: TGTGCCAGCAGCTTAGACAGTCCCTACGAGCAGTACTTC. It is translated as CASSLDSPYEQYF.

This clonotype came up once. The chain joins TRBV12-3 or TRBV12-4 to TRBJ2-7, with 9 bases aligning to TRBD2. The length of the CDR3 is 14 residues. The V and J ends lost 5 bases and 2 bases, in that order; junction bases with no gene match: 4. Here the CDR3 DNA reads TGTGCCAGCAGTACCCTAGCGGGAACCTACGAGCAGTACTTC. It codes for CASSTLAGTYEQYF.

This clonotype was recorded many times. This chain connects TRBV28 to TRBJ1-5; 9 bases align to TRBD1. This CDR3 region has 13 residues. CDR1 and CDR2 from the germline V gene are MDHEN and SYDVKM. V shed 6 bases, J shed 6 bases, and the junction held 3 bases outside the gene matches. CDR3 coding DNA: TGTGCCAGCAGGGCGGACAGGGGTCAGCCCCAGCATTTT. Translation gives CASRADRGQPQHF. Combining the CDR3 with reference TRBV28 and TRBJ1-5 gives the whole variable domain DVKVTQSSRYLVKRTGEKVFLECVQDMDHENMFWYRQDPGLGLRLIYFSYDVKMKEKGDIPEGYSVSREKKERFSLILESASTNQTSMYLCASRADRGQPQHFGDGTRLSIL.

There are many counts of this clonotype. The chain carries TRBV27 and TRBJ2-5; D is possibly TRBD1 or TRBD2 (5 bases each). CDR3 length: 16 residues. Germline loops: CDR1 MNHEY, CDR2 SMNVEV (reference sequence). The V end lost 3 bases, the J end lost 6 bases, and 20 bases lay between the germline ends. CDR3 protein: CASSLGVDSRSKTQYF. For the CDR3, the DNA is TGTGCCAGCAGTTTGGGGGTCGACAGTCGGTCGAAGACCCAGTACTTC.

The rearrangement uses TRBV24-1 and TRBJ1-2, with D possibly TRBD1 on 6 matching bases. Trimming removed 10 bases from V and 4 bases from J, with 27 bases in between. The germline CDR1 and CDR2 sequences are KGHDR and SFDVKD. The CDR3 extends over 17 amino acids. In DNA form, the CDR3 reads TGTGCCACTTCCCCCGCAGGGGCCCACGCTGTTCGCTATGGCTACACCTTC. It encodes CATSPAGAHAVRYGYTF.

The rearrangement uses TRBV6-5 and TRBJ2-5, with 7 positions matching TRBD2. The V gene's germline CDR1 is MNHEY and CDR2 SVGAGI. V lost 2 bases and J lost 5; bases outside the gene matches: 11. This CDR3 is 16 amino acids long. In nucleotides, the CDR3 is TGTGCCAGCAGTTACGGAGGGGCGGGGGAAGGGGAGACCCAGTACTTC. Protein sequence: CASSYGGAGEGETQYF.

The table lists this clonotype with a few counts. The genes are TRBV5-1 and TRBJ2-2; 9 bases are a match to TRBD1. This CDR3 comprises 16 residues. V was clipped by 1 base and J by 5 bases; unmatched bases: 6. Per the germline V gene, CDR1 is SGHRS and CDR2 is YFSETQ. The CDR3, as DNA: TGCGCCAGCAGCTTGTCCGGGACAGGGATGACCGGGGAGCTGTTTTTT. It is translated as CASSLSGTGMTGELFF.